A selection of T cell receptor beta chains follows, all from one sample in a study of blood T cell repertoires in COVID-19. Clones were read by immunoSEQ multiplex PCR, and TCRdb kept only the in-frame ones, dropping some. The sample shows some 80,000 clones, around 89% of them seen only once. Sequencing used peripheral blood. The receptors come from a human donor in a cohort sampled during active COVID-19. Both conserved end residues are part of each CDR3. The D gene is left open where the match is weak.

D gene	V gene	J gene	CDR3 protein	CDR3 DNA
TRBD2	TRBV7-9	TRBJ2-5	CASSLSGRGDQETQYF	TGTGCCAGCAGCTTAAGCGGGAGGGGAGATCAAGAGACCCAGTACTTC
-	TRBV6-6	TRBJ2-3	CASSGGQHTDTQYF	TGTGCCAGCAGCGGCGGACAGCACACAGATACGCAGTATTTT
TRBD2	TRBV7-2	TRBJ2-5	CASSLFPRAGGPRTQYF	TGTGCCAGCAGCTTATTTCCGCGTGCGGGGGGCCCACGGACCCAGTACTTC
-	TRBV4-2	TRBJ1-1	CASSQDLLNTEAFF	TGTGCCAGCAGCCAAGATCTATTGAACACTGAAGCTTTCTTT
TRBD2	TRBV19	TRBJ2-3	CASRRGGVGSGTDTQYF	TGTGCCAGTAGGCGGGGGGGCGTGGGTAGCGGCACAGATACGCAGTATTTT
TRBD1	TRBV28	TRBJ2-7	CASIQGGRAYEQYF	TGTGCCAGCATCCAAGGGGGCAGGGCCTACGAGCAGTACTTC
-	TRBV28	TRBJ1-1	CASSLRIVWATSMNTEAFF	TGTGCCAGCAGTTTACGTATTGTCTGGGCCACCTCCATGAACACTGAAGCTTTCTTT
TRBD1	TRBV29-1	TRBJ1-1	CSVPGRDSYTEAFF	TGCAGCGTCCCAGGTAGGGACAGCTACACTGAAGCTTTCTTT
TRBD1	TRBV2	TRBJ2-6	CASSPRQGFGANVLTF	TGTGCCAGCAGTCCGAGACAGGGTTTTGGGGCCAACGTCCTGACTTTT
-	TRBV2	TRBJ1-1	CASSGSTNTEAFF	TGTGCCAGCAGTGGGAGTACGAACACTGAAGCTTTCTTT
TRBD2	TRBV5-4	TRBJ2-1	CASRLAGRDNEQFF	TGTGCCAGCAGGCTAGCGGGGCGGGACAATGAGCAGTTCTTC